The present T cell receptor beta chain was sequenced within a study of CD8 T cells in Susac syndrome (dated by TCRdb to about 2019). Context from the whole study: Whether CD8+ T cell activation and differentiation in Susac syndrome was antigen driven was tested using repertoire sequencing. Overall study results and their limits: The study acknowledged that relatively few individuals were included in the TCR sequencing and HLA analysis.

RNA was extracted using the RNeasy kit, and roughly 0.5 to 1 microgram was reverse transcribed with random hexamers. The immunoSEQ multiplex PCR assay, covering 54 Vbeta and 13 Jbeta segments, was used to amplify TCR beta CDR3 regions. To correct PCR amplification bias, a synthetic template baseline was used for both primer optimization and computational correction. As for the original processing: Only productive sequences were kept, with reads annotated to V, D and J genes according to IMGT and analyzed in immunoSEQ Analyzer. Clonality was computed as one minus Shannon entropy normalized by log2 of the number of productive unique sequences. For each patient and control, public and private clones were evaluated within the 100 most prevalent clones. Clones were defined as Susac-specific when absent from the healthy and MS cohorts, from fewer than 1,200 published viral clones and from other ImmuneACCESS disease sequences. The public reads were run again by TCRdb, first through fastp at Q25 and then through MiXCR, and only productive beta chains were kept. Identical CDR3 protein sequences are pooled into one entry, listed with their most common genes and DNA. These V and J calls originate from TCRdb's pipeline instead of the authors' own analysis. This sample holds some 200,000 distinct CDR3 sequences; 90% to 95% were observed only once. Jointly, the top ten make up around 0.085% of the sample.

Comments on this clonotype: Its antigen remains undetermined. Base qualities were left out, and no much larger clone turns up one base away.

CDR1 and CDR2 are drawn from the germline V gene: SGHAT, FQNNGV. V is reduced by 2 bases and J by 0 bases, leaving a spacing of 12 bases between them. There are 16 amino acids in the CDR3, from cysteine to phenylalanine inclusive. Only CDR3 DNA is held: 48 bases, read in frame from base 1. Peripheral blood CD8+ and CD4+ T cells from healthy donors, Susac syndrome patients and multiple sclerosis patients were profiled using high-throughput TCR beta sequencing. The multiple sclerosis controls were treatment-naive patients who had stable or active relapsing-remitting disease and met the revised McDonald criteria. Bulk CD8+ and CD4+ T cells were purified by magnetic negative isolation, while CD8+ TEMRA cells were enriched using FACS. Blood was collected in EDTA tubes and processed within 24 hours, with PBMCs isolated through density gradient centrifugation. PBMCs intended for TCR sequencing were frozen in liquid nitrogen and were later thawed in a 37 degrees C water bath. The sorted or isolated CD4+, CD8+ and CD8+ TEMRA cells had a purity of 90% or higher.

The V and J segments used are TRBV11-2 and TRBJ2-3, with TRBD1 perhaps the D gene, on 6 matching bases. Sample: CD4+ T cells from PBMCs. This clonotype was sampled from a human donor with multiple sclerosis. The nucleotides are TGTGCCAGCAGCTTACGGACAGTGACTAGCACAGATACGCAGTATTTT. This codes for CASSLRTVTSTDTQYF.